Described below is a single T cell receptor beta chain sequence and its context. The record originates from a study of T-cell reconstitution after alpha-beta-depleted transplantation in children. This CDR3 region has 12 residues. The germline V gene encodes CDR1 SEHNR and CDR2 FQNEAQ (reference sequence). V was shortened by 8 bases and J by 4 bases, with 9 bases between the two germline ends. For TCRbeta, the library was prepared with unique molecular identifiers. Via MiXCR, TCRdb re-called the PCR reads, giving one row per CDR3 protein. The table shows about 540,000 distinct CDR3 sequences, with 15% to 20% occurring only once.

The V and J genes are TRBV7-9 and TRBJ2-1, with D perhaps matching TRBD2 (6 bases). This specimen consisted of PBMCs from the stem cell graft donor, obtained from the stem cell graft. This TCR was recovered from a human donor who donated a stem cell graft to a child with acute lymphoblastic leukemia. The CDR3: CASGGIYNEQFF. The CDR3, as DNA: TGTGCCAGCGGGGGGATATACAATGAGCAGTTCTTC. Full variable domain (outside the CDR3, taken from reference TRBV7-9 and TRBJ2-1): DTGVSQNPRHKITKRGQNVTFRCDPISEHNRLYWYRQTLGQGPEFLTYFQNEAQLEKSRLLSDRFSAERPKGSFSTLEIQRTEQGDSAMYLCASGGIYNEQFFGPGTRLTVL.